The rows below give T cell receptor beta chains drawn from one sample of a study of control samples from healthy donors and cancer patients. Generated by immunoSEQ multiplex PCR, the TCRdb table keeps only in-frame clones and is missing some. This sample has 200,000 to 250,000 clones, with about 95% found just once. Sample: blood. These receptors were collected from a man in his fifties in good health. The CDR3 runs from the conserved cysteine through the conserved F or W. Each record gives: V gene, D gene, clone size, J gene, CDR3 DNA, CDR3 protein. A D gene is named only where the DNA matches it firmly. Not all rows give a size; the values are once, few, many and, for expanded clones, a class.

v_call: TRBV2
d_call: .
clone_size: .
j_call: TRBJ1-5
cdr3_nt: TGTGCCAGCACGCCAGGTTATCAGCCCCAGCATTTT
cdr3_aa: CASTPGYQPQHF

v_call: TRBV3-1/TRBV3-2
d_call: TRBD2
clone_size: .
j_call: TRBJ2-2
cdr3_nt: TGTGCCAGCAGCCAGGGGCTACCGGGGGGGATCACCGGGGAGCTGTTTTTT
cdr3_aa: CASSQGLPGGITGELFF

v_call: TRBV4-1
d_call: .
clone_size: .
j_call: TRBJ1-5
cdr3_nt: TGCGCCAGCAGCCAAGACAGCAATCAGCCCCAGCATTTT
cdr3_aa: CASSQDSNQPQHF

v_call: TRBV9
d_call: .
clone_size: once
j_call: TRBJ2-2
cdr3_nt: TGTGCCAGCGGGTCTTTACCGGAAGGGTCCGGGGAGCTGTTTTTT
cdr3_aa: CASGSLPEGSGELFF

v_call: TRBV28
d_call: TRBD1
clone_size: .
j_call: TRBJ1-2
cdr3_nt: TGTGCCAGCAGTCCGGGACAGGGGGTTTCCTATGGCTACACCTTC
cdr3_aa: CASSPGQGVSYGYTF

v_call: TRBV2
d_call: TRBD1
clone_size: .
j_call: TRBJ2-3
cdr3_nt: TGTGCCAGCAGGGAAACCGGGACAGGGGGCGCGACAGATACGCAGTATTTT
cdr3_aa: CASRETGTGGATDTQYF

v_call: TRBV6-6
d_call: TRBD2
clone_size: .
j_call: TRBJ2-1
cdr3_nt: TGTGCCAGCAGTTACTACGGGGGGGGAGACAATGAGCAGTTCTTC
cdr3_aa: CASSYYGGGDNEQFF

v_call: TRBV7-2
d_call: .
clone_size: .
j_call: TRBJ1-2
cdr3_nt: TGTGCCAGCAGCCCAGAGGAGGTATACTATGGCTACACCTTC
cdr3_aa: CASSPEEVYYGYTF

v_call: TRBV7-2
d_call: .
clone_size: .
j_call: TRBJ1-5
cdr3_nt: TGTGCCAGCAGCTTATACAGAAGCAATCAGCCCCAGCATTTT
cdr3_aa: CASSLYRSNQPQHF

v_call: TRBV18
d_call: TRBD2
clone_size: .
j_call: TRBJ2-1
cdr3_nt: TGTGCCAGCTCACCTGGGCTAGCGGAATTAAATGAGCAGTTCTTC
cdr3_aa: CASSPGLAELNEQFF

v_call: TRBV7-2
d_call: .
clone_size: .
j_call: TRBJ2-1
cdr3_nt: TGTGCCAGCAGCTTAGCGCTGGGAAGCCTAGAGCAGTTCTTC
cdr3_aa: CASSLALGSLEQFF

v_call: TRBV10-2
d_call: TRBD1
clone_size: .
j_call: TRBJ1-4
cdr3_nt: TGCGCCAGCAGTGGAGCAGGGGGGAATGAAAAACTGTTTTTT
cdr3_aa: CASSGAGGNEKLFF

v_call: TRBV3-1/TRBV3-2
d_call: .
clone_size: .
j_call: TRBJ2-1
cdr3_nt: TGTGCCAGCAGCCAAGATTTGGCCCTTCGGGAGCAGTTCTTC
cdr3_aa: CASSQDLALREQFF

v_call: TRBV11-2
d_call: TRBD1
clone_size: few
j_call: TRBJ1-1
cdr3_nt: TGTGCCAGCAGCTTAGACCTTACGACAGGGTCACACATAGCTTTCTTT
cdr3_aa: CASSLDLTTGSHIAFF

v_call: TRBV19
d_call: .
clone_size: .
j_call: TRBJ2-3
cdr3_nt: TGTGCCAGTAGTATGCTAGCCCGCACAGATACGCAGTATTTT
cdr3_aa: CASSMLARTDTQYF

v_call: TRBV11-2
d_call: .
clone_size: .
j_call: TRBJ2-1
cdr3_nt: TGTGCCAGCAGCTTAGACCCATACAGGGCACTGTACAATGAGCAGTTCTTC
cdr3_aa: CASSLDPYRALYNEQFF

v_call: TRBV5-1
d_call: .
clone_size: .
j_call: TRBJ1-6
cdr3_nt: TGCGCCAGCGCCTCCACAATGGATAATTCACCCCTCCACTTT
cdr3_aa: CASASTMDNSPLHF

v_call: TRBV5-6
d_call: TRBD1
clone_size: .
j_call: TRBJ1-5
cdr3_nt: TGTGCCAGCAGCACCTGGACAGGGTCCAATCAGCCCCAGCATTTT
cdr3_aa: CASSTWTGSNQPQHF

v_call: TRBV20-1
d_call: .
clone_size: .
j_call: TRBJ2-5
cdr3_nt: TGCAGTGCCCCCTACTTGGGGACCCAGTACTTC
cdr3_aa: CSAPYLGTQYF

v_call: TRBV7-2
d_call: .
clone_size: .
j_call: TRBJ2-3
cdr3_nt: TGTGCCAGCAGCCCTTCAAGAGATACGCAGTATTTT
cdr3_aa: CASSPSRDTQYF

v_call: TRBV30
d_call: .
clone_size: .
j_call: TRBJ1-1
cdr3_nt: TGTGCCTGGAGGGGGGGTGCTGAAGCTTTCTTT
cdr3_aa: CAWRGGAEAFF

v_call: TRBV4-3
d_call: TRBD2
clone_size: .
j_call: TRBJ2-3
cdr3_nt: TGCGCCAGCAGCCAAGGGGCGGCTAGCGGGGGGGCGACAGATACGCAGTATTTT
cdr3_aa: CASSQGAASGGATDTQYF

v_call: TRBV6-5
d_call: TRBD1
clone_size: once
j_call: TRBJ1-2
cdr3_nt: TGTGCCAGCCATCCGGACAGGGGAGACTATGGCTACACCTTC
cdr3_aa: CASHPDRGDYGYTF

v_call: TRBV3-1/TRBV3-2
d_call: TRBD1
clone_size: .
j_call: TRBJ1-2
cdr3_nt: TGTGCCAGCAGCCACGCATCCGGGACAGGGAGCCGTGGCTACACCTTC
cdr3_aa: CASSHASGTGSRGYTF

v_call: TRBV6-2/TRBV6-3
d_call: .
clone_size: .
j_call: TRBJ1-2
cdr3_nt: TGTGCCAGCAGTCAAGGGAGTAACTATGGCTACACCTTC
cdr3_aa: CASSQGSNYGYTF

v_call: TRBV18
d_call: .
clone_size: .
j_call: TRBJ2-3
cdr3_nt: TGTGCCAGCTCACCACTTCGGAGCGATACGCAGTATTTT
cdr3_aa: CASSPLRSDTQYF

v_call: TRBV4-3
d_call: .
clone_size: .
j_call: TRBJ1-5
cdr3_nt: TGCGCCAGCAGCCAAGAAGACAGCCTCCCTGAGCCCCAGCATTTT
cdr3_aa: CASSQEDSLPEPQHF

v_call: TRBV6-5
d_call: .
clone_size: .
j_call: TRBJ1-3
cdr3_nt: TGTGCCAGCTGGGCCTTATCTGGAAACACCATATATTTT
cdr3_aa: CASWALSGNTIYF

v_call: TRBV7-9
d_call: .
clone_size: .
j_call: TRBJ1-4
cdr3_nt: TGTGCCAGCAGCTCCGAGGGGACGGTTGAAAAACTGTTTTTT
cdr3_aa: CASSSEGTVEKLFF

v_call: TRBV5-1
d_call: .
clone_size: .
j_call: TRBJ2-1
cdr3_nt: TGCGCCAGCAACTGGGACCTCTCCTACAATGAGCAGTTCTTC
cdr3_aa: CASNWDLSYNEQFF

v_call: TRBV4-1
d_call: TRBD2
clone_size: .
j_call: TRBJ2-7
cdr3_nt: TGCGCCAGCAGCCGAGGACTAGCGGGGAACTACGAGCAGTACTTC
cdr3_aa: CASSRGLAGNYEQYF